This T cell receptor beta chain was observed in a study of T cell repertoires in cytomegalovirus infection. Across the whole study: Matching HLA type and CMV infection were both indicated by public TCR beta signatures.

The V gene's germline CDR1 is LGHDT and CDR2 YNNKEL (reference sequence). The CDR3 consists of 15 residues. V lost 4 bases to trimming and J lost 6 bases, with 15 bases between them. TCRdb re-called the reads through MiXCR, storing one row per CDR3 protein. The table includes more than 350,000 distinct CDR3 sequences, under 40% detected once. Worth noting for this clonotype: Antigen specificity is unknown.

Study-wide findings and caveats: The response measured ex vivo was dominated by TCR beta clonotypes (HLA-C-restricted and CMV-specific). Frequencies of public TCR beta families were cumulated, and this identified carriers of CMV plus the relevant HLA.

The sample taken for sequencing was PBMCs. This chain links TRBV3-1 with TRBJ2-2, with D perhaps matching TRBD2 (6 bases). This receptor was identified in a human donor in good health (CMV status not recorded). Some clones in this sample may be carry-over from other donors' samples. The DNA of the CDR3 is TGTGCCAGCAGCCGGGACTTCCCAATCCCCGGGGAGCTGTTTTTT. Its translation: CASSRDFPIPGELFF.